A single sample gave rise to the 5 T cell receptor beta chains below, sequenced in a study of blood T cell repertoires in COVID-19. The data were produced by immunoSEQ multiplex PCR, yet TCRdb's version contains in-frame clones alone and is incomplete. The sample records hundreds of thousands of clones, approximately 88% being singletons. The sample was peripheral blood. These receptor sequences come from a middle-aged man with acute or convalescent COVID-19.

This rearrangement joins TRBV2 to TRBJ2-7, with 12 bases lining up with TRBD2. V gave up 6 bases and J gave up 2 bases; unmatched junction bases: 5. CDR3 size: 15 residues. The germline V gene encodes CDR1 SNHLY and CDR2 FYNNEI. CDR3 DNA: TGTGCCAGCAGGGAGCTAGCGGGAGGGCCCTACGAGCAGTACTTC. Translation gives CASRELAGGPYEQYF.

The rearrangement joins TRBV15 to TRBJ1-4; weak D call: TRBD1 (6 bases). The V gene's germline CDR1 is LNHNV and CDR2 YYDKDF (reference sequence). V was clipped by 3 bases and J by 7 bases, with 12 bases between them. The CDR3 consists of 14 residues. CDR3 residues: CATSSLTGFEKLFF. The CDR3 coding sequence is TGTGCCACCAGCAGTCTGACAGGATTTGAAAAACTGTTTTTT.

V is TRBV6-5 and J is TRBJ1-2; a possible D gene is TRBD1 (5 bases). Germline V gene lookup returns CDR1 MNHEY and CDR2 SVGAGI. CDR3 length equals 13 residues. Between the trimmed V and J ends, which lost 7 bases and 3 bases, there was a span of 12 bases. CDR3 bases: TGTGCCAGCACCAAGGGGCAGCACTATGGCTACACCTTC. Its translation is CASTKGQHYGYTF.

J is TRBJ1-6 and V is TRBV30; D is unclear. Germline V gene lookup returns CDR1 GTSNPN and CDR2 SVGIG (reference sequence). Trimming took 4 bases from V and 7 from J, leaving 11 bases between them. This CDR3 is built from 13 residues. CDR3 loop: CAWMAGWNSPLHF. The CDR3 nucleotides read TGTGCCTGGATGGCCGGGTGGAATTCACCCCTCCACTTT.

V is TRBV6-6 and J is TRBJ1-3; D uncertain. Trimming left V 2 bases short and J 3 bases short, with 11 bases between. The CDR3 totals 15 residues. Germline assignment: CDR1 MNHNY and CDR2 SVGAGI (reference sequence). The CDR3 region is CASSYAGGVGNTIYF. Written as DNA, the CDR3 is TGTGCCAGCAGTTACGCGGGAGGCGTTGGAAACACCATATATTTT.